Shown below are 26 T cell receptor beta chains from a single sample sequenced in a study of cytomegalovirus exposure and HLA in healthy donors. The PCR had 60 Vbeta and 13 Jbeta primers. TCRdb's table, derived via immunoSEQ multiplex PCR, lists solely in-frame clones and lacks some. Among about 140,000 clones listed, roughly 65% were seen once. The sequenced material came from PBMCs. The receptors were sampled from a woman aged 25-40 years in good health and CMV-seronegative.

This sequence joins TRBV6-1 and TRBJ2-2; D is undetermined. Trimming removed 2 bases at V and 5 bases at J, with 3 bases between. Germline CDR1 MNHNS, CDR2 SASEGT. CDR3 length: 12 residues. The CDR3 nucleotides are TGTGCCAGCAGTGAAATAACCGGGGAGCTGTTTTTT. This sequence encodes CASSEITGELFF.

This clone was observed a few times. This chain joins TRBV7-8 and TRBJ2-3; 7 bases are shared with TRBD2. This CDR3 has 17 amino acids. The V segment lost 5 bases and the J segment 2 bases; nucleotides outside the gene matches: 13. The germline V gene has CDR1 SGHVS and CDR2 FQNEAQ. The CDR3 loop is CASSLRAGTTFTDTQYF. CDR3 coding DNA: TGTGCCAGCAGCCTACGAGCCGGGACTACCTTCACAGATACGCAGTATTTT.

The V and J genes are TRBV19 and TRBJ1-1; 8 bases fit TRBD1. J gave up 4 bases and V 9 bases, and 7 bases lay outside the gene matches. Germline values: CDR1 LNHDA, CDR2 SQIVND (reference sequence). This CDR3 region has 13 residues. The CDR3 region has the DNA TGTGCCAGCAACGACAGGGGAATCACTGAAGCTTTCTTT. Protein sequence: CASNDRGITEAFF.

The rearrangement uses TRBV7-3 and TRBJ2-3, with a weak D call TRBD1 (5 bases). The V end lost 5 bases, the J end lost 2 bases, and 14 bases lay between the germline ends. Germline V gene sequence: CDR1 SGHTA, CDR2 FQGTGA. CDR3 size: 15 residues. The CDR3 nucleotides read TGTGCCAGCAGCCCAAATGGGGCCTCCACAGATACGCAGTATTTT. Its translation: CASSPNGASTDTQYF.

This clone appeared a few times. The chain has TRBV15 and TRBJ2-2; 11 bases line up with TRBD2. Germline V gene data show CDR1 as LNHNV and CDR2 as YYDKDF (reference sequence). The CDR3 contains 14 residues. V lost 3 bases, J lost 6 bases, and 0 bases stayed unmatched. In DNA form, the CDR3 reads TGTGCCACCAGCAGGGGACTAGCGGCCGGGGAGCTGTTTTTT. This sequence encodes CATSRGLAAGELFF. Complete variable domain (other parts from reference TRBV15 and TRBJ2-2): DAMVIQNPRYQVTQFGKPVTLSCSQTLNHNVMYWYQQKSSQAPKLLFHYYDKDFNNEADTPDNFQSRRPNTSFCFLDIRSPGLGDTAMYLCATSRGLAAGELFFGEGSRLTVL.

This clone was seen a handful of times. CDR3: CASSLRPSGGEANEQFF. The CDR3 nucleotides are TGTGCCAGCAGCTTAAGGCCTAGCGGGGGGGAGGCCAATGAGCAGTTCTTC. The chain couples TRBV7-9 to TRBJ2-1; TRBD2 agrees at 12 bases. The CDR3 is made up of 17 amino acids. The J segment lost 6 bases and the V segment lost 2 bases, leaving 8 bases of the junction unmatched. Looked up from germline, CDR1 is SEHNR and CDR2 is FQNEAQ (reference sequence).

This clone was counted only a few times. The chain carries TRBV30 and TRBJ1-5; 10 bases align to TRBD1. Trimming at V came to 5 bases and at J to 7 bases, leaving 5 bases not matched to a gene. CDR3 length: 13 residues. Germline lookup yields CDR1 GTSNPN and CDR2 SVGIG (reference sequence). The CDR3 DNA reads as TGTGCCTGGGCGCAGACAGGGGGCCAGCCCCAGCATTTT. It yields the protein CAWAQTGGQPQHF.

The chain links TRBV7-3 to TRBJ2-5, with 13 bases aligning to TRBD2. Germline V lookup: CDR1 SGHTA, CDR2 FQGTGA. The CDR3 has 16 amino acids. The V segment lost 4 bases and the J segment 2 bases; nucleotides outside the gene matches: 4. Here the CDR3 DNA reads TGTGCCAGCAGCTCGACTAGCGGGGGGCCTCAAGAGACCCAGTACTTC. This codes for CASSSTSGGPQETQYF.

The gene calls are TRBV4-2 and TRBJ2-3; TRBD2 matches 11 bases. Germline V CDR1 and CDR2: LGHNA, YNFKEQ. After removal of 2 bases from V and 5 bases from J, the junction contained 6 bases not matched to a gene. The CDR3 contains 16 residues. The CDR3 spells CASSQSLAGAEDTQYF. CDR3 DNA: TGTGCCAGCAGCCAATCACTAGCGGGGGCCGAAGATACGCAGTATTTT.

This chain links TRBV9 with TRBJ2-1; 12 nucleotides match TRBD2. The CDR3 covers 16 residues. Per the germline V gene, CDR1 is SGDLS and CDR2 is YYNGEE. V shed 0 bases, J shed 2 bases, and the junction held 0 bases outside the gene matches. Here the CDR3 DNA reads TGTGCCAGCAGCGTAGGACTAGCGGGAGCCTACAATGAGCAGTTCTTC. This encodes CASSVGLAGAYNEQFF.

This clone was counted only a few times. The V gene is TRBV14, the J gene TRBJ2-3, with a possible D match to TRBD1 (5 bases). The germline CDR1 and CDR2 sequences are SGHDN and FVKESK. The CDR3 is 15 residues long. With 0 bases removed from V and 3 bases from J, the gap between germline ends came to 10 bases. The DNA for the CDR3 is TGTGCCAGCAGCCAAGAGCTAGGGGTTACAGATACGCAGTATTTT. Translation: CASSQELGVTDTQYF.

This clone appeared a few times. The chain recombines TRBV29-1 with TRBJ2-5, with D unclear. The CDR3 is 13 residues long. Germline V lookup: CDR1 SQVTM, CDR2 ANQGSEA. V lost 0 bases, J lost 2 bases, and 7 bases lay in between. Written as DNA, the CDR3 is TGCAGCGTTGAAGAACAGATGCAAGAGACCCAGTACTTC. Encoded protein: CSVEEQMQETQYF.

J is TRBJ1-2 and V is TRBV9; D gene unclear. The CDR3 spans 15 residues. V was shortened by 1 base and J by 2 bases, with 12 bases between the two germline ends. Per germline, CDR1 SGDLS and CDR2 YYNGEE. CDR3 in amino acids: CASSVTGAVNYGYTF. In nucleotides, the CDR3 is TGTGCCAGCAGCGTAACCGGTGCGGTAAACTATGGCTACACCTTC.

In its sample, this clone was seen once. The gene calls are TRBV5-1 and TRBJ1-1; no definite D call. The CDR3 contains 13 residues. CDR1 SGHRS and CDR2 YFSETQ come from the germline V gene. The germline V and J ends were trimmed by 1 base and 4 bases, with 8 bases remaining between them. CDR3: CASSLWETTEAFF. CDR3 DNA: TGCGCCAGCAGCTTGTGGGAGACCACTGAAGCTTTCTTT.

The chain uses TRBV9 and TRBJ2-7, with 7 bases aligning to TRBD1. The length of the CDR3 is 14 residues. CDR1 and CDR2 (germline): SGDLS, YYNGEE. V shed 0 bases and J 6 bases; nucleotides not matched to a gene: 6. DNA for the CDR3: TGTGCCAGCAGCGTAGGCCTAGGGGGCATCGAGCAGTACTTC. Encoded protein: CASSVGLGGIEQYF.

The CDR3 spells CASGRDRGNEQFF. In DNA, the CDR3 is TGTGCCAGCGGGAGGGACAGGGGGAATGAGCAGTTCTTC. The chain is built from TRBV11-2 and TRBJ2-1; the match to TRBD1 covers 11 bases. With 8 bases clipped from V and 7 bases from J, the junction kept 4 bases outside the gene matches. CDR3 length equals 13 residues. Germline CDR1 SGHAT, CDR2 FQNNGV. Full variable domain (missing parts from reference TRBV11-2 and TRBJ2-1): EAGVAQSPRYKIIEKRQSVAFWCNPISGHATLYWYQQILGQGPKLLIQFQNNGVVDDSQLPKDRFSAERLKGVDSTLKIQPAKLEDSAVYLCASGRDRGNEQFFGPGTRLTVL.

The rearrangement uses TRBV18 and TRBJ1-6, with a possible D match to TRBD1 (6 bases). This CDR3 spans 16 amino acids. Trimming removed 3 bases from V and 0 bases from J, with 9 bases in between. Germline V lookup: CDR1 KGHSH, CDR2 LQKENI. The CDR3 nucleotides read TGTGCCAGCTCACCCGACAGGCGCTCCTATAATTCACCCCTCCACTTT. It codes for CASSPDRRSYNSPLHF.

The chain has TRBV19 and TRBJ1-1; the D gene is possibly TRBD1 (6 bases). Germline CDR1 and CDR2: LNHDA and SQIVND (reference sequence). The CDR3 loop spans 16 amino acids. The ends were cut back, 1 base at V and 2 bases at J, with 14 bases in the middle. The CDR3 protein is CASSIAGAGANTEAFF. CDR3 nucleotides: TGTGCCAGTAGTATAGCTGGGGCGGGGGCCAACACTGAAGCTTTCTTT.

The CDR3 region has the DNA TGTGCCAGCAGGTTGGGACTAGCTGGTACCGGGGAGCTGTTTTTT. Protein sequence: CASRLGLAGTGELFF. This chain joins TRBV6-6 and TRBJ2-2; TRBD2 matches 9 bases. The germline V gene encodes CDR1 MNHNY and CDR2 SVGAGI (reference sequence). CDR3 size: 15 residues. Losses at the gene ends were 6 bases for V and 5 bases for J; bases not matched to a gene: 7.

The genes are TRBV11-2 and TRBJ2-7; a weak D match, TRBD2 (6 bases). The CDR3 is 18 residues long. V lost 1 base and J lost 1, with 20 bases in between. Germline V lookup: CDR1 SGHAT, CDR2 FQNNGV. The CDR3 is CASSLAHTGSVGSYEQYF. The CDR3 coding sequence is TGTGCCAGCAGCTTAGCCCACACCGGGAGCGTCGGTTCCTACGAGCAGTACTTC. Using reference TRBV11-2 and TRBJ2-7 for the parts outside the CDR3, the full variable domain is EAGVAQSPRYKIIEKRQSVAFWCNPISGHATLYWYQQILGQGPKLLIQFQNNGVVDDSQLPKDRFSAERLKGVDSTLKIQPAKLEDSAVYLCASSLAHTGSVGSYEQYFGPGTRLTVT.

The rearrangement joins TRBV21-1 to TRBJ1-5. TRBV21-1 constitutes a pseudogene. This CDR3 is 16 amino acids long. The DNA of the CDR3 is TGTGCCAGCAGCTTAGGGGGGGCCTTTAGCAATCAGCCCCAGCATTTT. Translated, it gives CASSLGGAFSNQPQHF.

The chain joins TRBV28 to TRBJ1-2, with D tentatively TRBD1 (5 bases). The CDR3 runs 14 residues. Germline V CDR1 and CDR2: MDHEN, SYDVKM. Trimming cost V 6 bases and J 4 bases, with 15 bases left between them. The CDR3 coding sequence is TGTGCCAGCAGGGGCCAGGGATTCTTCTATGGCTACACCTTC. Its translation is CASRGQGFFYGYTF.

The chain couples TRBV28 to TRBJ1-1; tentative D call: TRBD1 (5 bases). Trimming took off 1 base at V and 2 bases at J, with 8 bases between the two ends. The CDR3 loop spans 14 amino acids. Per germline, CDR1 MDHEN and CDR2 SYDVKM. The CDR3 loop is CASSLYGGNTEAFF. CDR3 in DNA: TGTGCCAGCAGTTTATACGGGGGAAACACTGAAGCTTTCTTT.

This clone showed up just once. The CDR3 DNA reads TGTGCCAGCTCACCATTGGGTAGCGGGAGCTCCTACGAGCAGTACTTC. This gives the protein CASSPLGSGSSYEQYF. The chain has TRBV18 and TRBJ2-7; 9 nucleotides agree with TRBD2. Trimming took 2 bases from V and 0 from J; bases not matched to a gene: 5. The CDR3 consists of 16 residues. Germline V gene data show CDR1 as KGHSH and CDR2 as LQKENI. The full variable domain, with the rest looked up from reference TRBV18 and TRBJ2-7, is NAGVMQNPRHLVRRRGQEARLRCSPMKGHSHVYWYRQLPEEGLKFMVYLQKENIIDESGMPKERFSAEFPKEGPSILRIQQVVRGDSAAYFCASSPLGSGSSYEQYFGPGTRLTVT.

This chain connects TRBV2 to TRBJ2-2; 7 nucleotides line up with TRBD2. The CDR3 has 15 amino acids. V gave up 4 bases and J gave up 5 bases; unmatched junction bases: 7. Germline values: CDR1 SNHLY, CDR2 FYNNEI. The CDR3 protein is CASSGPGGSTGELFF. DNA for the CDR3: TGTGCCAGCAGTGGGCCGGGGGGTAGTACCGGGGAGCTGTTTTTT.

V usage is TRBV10-3 and J usage is TRBJ2-1; TRBD2 agrees at 12 bases. This CDR3 is 15 amino acids long. Trimming at V came to 4 bases and at J to 3 bases, leaving 1 base not matched to a gene. Germline V lookup: CDR1 ENHRY, CDR2 SYGVKD. CDR3 DNA sequence: TGTGCCATCAGTGGGACTAGCGGGGTCTACAATGAGCAGTTCTTC. It encodes CAISGTSGVYNEQFF.